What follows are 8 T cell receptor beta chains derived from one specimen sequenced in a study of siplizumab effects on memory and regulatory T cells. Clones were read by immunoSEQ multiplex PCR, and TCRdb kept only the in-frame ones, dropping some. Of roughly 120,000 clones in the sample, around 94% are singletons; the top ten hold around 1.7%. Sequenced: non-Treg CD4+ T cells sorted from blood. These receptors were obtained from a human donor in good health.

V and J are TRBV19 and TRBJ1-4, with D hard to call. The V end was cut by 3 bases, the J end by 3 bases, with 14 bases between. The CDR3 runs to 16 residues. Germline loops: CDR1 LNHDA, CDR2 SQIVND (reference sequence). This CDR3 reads CASSISRGVANEKLFF. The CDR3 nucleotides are TGTGCCAGTAGTATTTCCCGGGGAGTCGCTAATGAAAAACTGTTTTTT. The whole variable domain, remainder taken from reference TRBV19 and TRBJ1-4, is DGGITQSPKYLFRKEGQNVTLSCEQNLNHDAMYWYRQDPGQGLRLIYYSQIVNDFQKGDIAEGYSVSREKKESFPLTVTSAQKNPTAFYLCASSISRGVANEKLFFGSGTQLSVL.

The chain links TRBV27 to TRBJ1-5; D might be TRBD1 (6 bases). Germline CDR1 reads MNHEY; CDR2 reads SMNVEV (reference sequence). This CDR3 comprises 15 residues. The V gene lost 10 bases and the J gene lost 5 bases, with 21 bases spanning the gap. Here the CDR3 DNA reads TGTGCCACCAGCCCCCGCGGGGGCGCTTATCAGCCCCAGCATTTT. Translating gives CATSPRGGAYQPQHF.

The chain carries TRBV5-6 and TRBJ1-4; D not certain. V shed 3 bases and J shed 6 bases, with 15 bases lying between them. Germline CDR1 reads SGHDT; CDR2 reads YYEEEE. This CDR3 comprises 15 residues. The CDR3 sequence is CASSWARQMDEKLFF. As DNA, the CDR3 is TGTGCCAGCAGCTGGGCACGGCAGATGGATGAAAAACTGTTTTTT.

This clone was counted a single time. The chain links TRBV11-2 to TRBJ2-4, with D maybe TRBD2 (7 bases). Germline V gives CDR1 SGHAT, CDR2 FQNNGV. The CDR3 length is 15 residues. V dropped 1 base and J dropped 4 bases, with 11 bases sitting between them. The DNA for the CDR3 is TGTGCCAGCAGCTTAGTACGGGGGGCAAAAAACATTCAGTACTTC. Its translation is CASSLVRGAKNIQYF.

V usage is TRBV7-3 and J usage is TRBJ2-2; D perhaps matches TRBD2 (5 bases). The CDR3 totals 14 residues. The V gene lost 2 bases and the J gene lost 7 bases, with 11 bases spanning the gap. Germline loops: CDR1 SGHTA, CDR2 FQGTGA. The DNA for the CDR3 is TGTGCCAGCAGCTTACCAACTAGAGGCGGGGAGCTGTTTTTT. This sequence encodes CASSLPTRGGELFF.

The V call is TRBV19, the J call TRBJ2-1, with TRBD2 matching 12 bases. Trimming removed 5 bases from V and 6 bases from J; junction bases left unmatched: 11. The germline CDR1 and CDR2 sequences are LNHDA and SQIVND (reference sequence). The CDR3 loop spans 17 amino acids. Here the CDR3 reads CASSPDRTSGVPNEQFF. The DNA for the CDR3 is TGTGCCAGTAGTCCCGATCGGACTAGCGGGGTGCCCAATGAGCAGTTCTTC.

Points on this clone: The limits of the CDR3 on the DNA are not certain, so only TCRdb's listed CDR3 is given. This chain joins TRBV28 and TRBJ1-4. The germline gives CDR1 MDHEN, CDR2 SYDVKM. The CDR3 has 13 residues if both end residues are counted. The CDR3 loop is CASSSSGEEKLFF.

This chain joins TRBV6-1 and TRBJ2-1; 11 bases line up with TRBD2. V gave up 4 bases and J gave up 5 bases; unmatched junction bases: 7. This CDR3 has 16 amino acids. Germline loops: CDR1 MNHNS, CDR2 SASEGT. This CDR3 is CASSAPGLAENNEQFF. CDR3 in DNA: TGTGCCAGCAGTGCTCCGGGACTAGCGGAGAACAATGAGCAGTTCTTC.